The source of this T cell receptor (beta chain) is a study of identical twins (dated by TCRdb to the mid-2010s). With regard to the full study: To test whether fetal clonotypes persist, the study used deep sequencing on TCR alpha and beta repertoires from monozygotic twins, unrelated adults of various ages, and cord blood. To rule out contamination, the twin experiments were replicated at different times with different library preparation protocols.

For this clonotype: Its antigen is currently not known. No base quality information exists; no much larger clone differs at one position.

Overall results and qualifications from the work: Invariant T cells such as MAIT and iNKT could partly confound zero-insertion analyses, although diverse VJ usage argued against such confounding for most clonotypes. Compared with coincidental sharing between unrelated individuals, out-of-frame TCR alpha sequences shared between twins showed an excess of sequences with low generation probability. Recombination models systematically underestimated out-of-frame TCR alpha sharing in monozygotic twins but agreed with sharing between unrelated individuals. A weaker excess of twin sharing was found in beta out-of-frame sequences because the signal-to-noise ratio was lowered by fewer shared sequences. Because the same donors could not be followed over many years, the conclusions depended on cross-sectional statistical analysis. Abundant cord blood beta clonotypes had fewer insertions, young adult naive repertoires showed a similar but weaker trend, and memory repertoires showed no such trend.

Only healthy Caucasian donors were included. The trim is 4 bases for V and 0 bases for J, with a gap of 7 bases between the germline ends. CDR1 and CDR2 (SEHNR, FQNEAQ) derive from the germline V gene (reference sequence). The CDR3 runs 14 amino acids, cysteine and phenylalanine included. The read is trimmed to its CDR3 DNA, 42 bases read in frame from base 1. Receptor libraries were prepared by 5' RACE. The sequencing machine was an Illumina HiSeq 2000. Template switching introduced a universal primer binding site; the final cDNA contained a unique molecular identifier, enabling accurate counting of TCR cDNA molecules. Specific primers in the conserved constant-segment region were used to synthesize first-strand cDNA for TCR alpha and beta chains. To control for contamination, every cDNA library carried two barcodes: a SMART-Mk sample barcode plus Illumina barcodes. TruSeq adapter sequences and Illumina sample barcodes were added in two successive PCR steps. Sequencing of the TCR alpha and beta cDNA libraries was done on the Illumina HiSeq platform using custom primers. As for the authors' bioinformatics: MiGEC was used to process raw reads and extract unique molecular identifiers, and MiXCR was used to find CDR3 positions. Recombination models were inferred per individual with the repgenHMM and IGoR tools using an EM algorithm. The analysis of shared clonotypes was done with the tcR package in R, with sharing normalized by the product of cloneset sizes. To study raw recombination free of thymic and clonal selection effects, out-of-frame nonproductive sequences were analyzed. Using fastp trimming at Q25 and MiXCR clonotype assembly, TCRdb reanalyzed the public sequencing data and kept in-frame beta chains. Each CDR3 protein gets just one entry, which takes the most common genes and DNA from the rows behind it. The V and J calls and clone size are TCRdb's, not the authors'. The sample includes approximately 1.8 million distinct CDR3 sequences, with about 30% observed a single time. Over 0.25% of the sample goes to the ten largest clones.

This TCR derives from a newborn girl in good health. Sequencing was carried out using cord blood. The rearranged chain carries TRBV7-9 and TRBJ2-1; D gene: possibly TRBD1, on 6 matching bases. At the DNA level, the sequence is TGTGCCAGCAGCTGGGGACACTCCTACAATGAGCAGTTCTTC. Translated, it reads CASSWGHSYNEQFF.